This T cell receptor (beta chain) comes out of a study of shared clonotypes between healthy human individuals. Study-level points and caveats: Researchers sampled blood only, noting tissue repertoires likely differ. Generation probability values for non-shared clonotypes were lower than those for clonotypes shared by all four donors. It was observed that around 5% of naive CD4 clonotypes were shared across a few donors.

V lost 5 bases to trimming and J lost 3 bases; unmatched junction nucleotides: 10. The germline CDR1 and CDR2 sequences are MDHEN and SYDVKM. The CDR3 is 15 amino acids. A note on this clone: The antigen remains unidentified.

Generated by immunoSEQ multiplex PCR, the TCRdb table keeps only in-frame clones and is missing some. The sample shows about 2.3 million clones, around 90% of them seen only once. The sample consisted of naive CD4+ T cells from PBMCs. The subset: CD45RA+ positively selected. The clonotype was recovered from a man in his late teens or twenties in good health. Some clones in this sample may be carry-over from other donors' samples. The rearrangement uses TRBV28 and TRBJ2-7; 7 nucleotides line up with TRBD1. DNA for the CDR3: TGTGCCAGCAGTGGAATCGGGACAGATATCTACGAGCAGTACTTC. It yields the protein CASSGIGTDIYEQYF.